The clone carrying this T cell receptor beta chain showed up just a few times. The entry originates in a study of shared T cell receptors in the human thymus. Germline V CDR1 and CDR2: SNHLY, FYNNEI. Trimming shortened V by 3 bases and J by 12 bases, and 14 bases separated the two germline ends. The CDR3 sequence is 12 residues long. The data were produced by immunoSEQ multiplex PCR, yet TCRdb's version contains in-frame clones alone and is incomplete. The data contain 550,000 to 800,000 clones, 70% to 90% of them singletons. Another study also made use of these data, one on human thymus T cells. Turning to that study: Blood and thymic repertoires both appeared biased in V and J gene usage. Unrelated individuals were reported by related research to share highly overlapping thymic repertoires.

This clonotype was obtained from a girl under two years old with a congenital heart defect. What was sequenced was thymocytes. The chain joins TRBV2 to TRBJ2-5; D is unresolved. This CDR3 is CASSEEDKTKYF. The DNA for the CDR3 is TGTGCCAGCAGTGAGGAAGACAAGACGAAGTACTTC.